This T cell receptor beta chain came from a study of T and B cells in COVID-19 patients. Study as a whole: The recovered patients had mostly mild to moderate COVID-19 with outpatient management.

Blood genomic DNA input for TRB amplification was about 240-550 ng. Points on this clonotype: The antigen is not known.

Looked up from germline, CDR1 is MNHEY and CDR2 is SMNVEV (reference sequence). The CDR3 runs 14 residues. Between the trimmed V and J ends, which lost 4 bases and 0 bases, there was a span of 7 bases. BIOMED2 TRB-A/B primer pools were used in multiplex TRB PCR. TCRdb recomputed calls from the multiplex PCR reads with MiXCR, one row per CDR3 protein. The repertoire holds around 15,000 distinct CDR3 sequences, roughly 30% seen once, with nearly 7% in the top ten. Findings and caveats of the study: Patients with COVID-19 reportedly showed strongly skewed T cell receptor beta variable and joining gene usage. At recovery TRB diversity and richness exceeded healthy donors, after highly clonal active COVID-19 repertoires.

The sequence derives from a human donor who had recovered from COVID-19. This chain uses TRBV27 with TRBJ1-3; the D is unclear. The specimen sequenced was blood. This CDR3 reads CASSSILSGNTIYF. As DNA, the CDR3 is TGTGCCAGCAGTTCGATCCTCTCTGGAAACACCATATATTTT.